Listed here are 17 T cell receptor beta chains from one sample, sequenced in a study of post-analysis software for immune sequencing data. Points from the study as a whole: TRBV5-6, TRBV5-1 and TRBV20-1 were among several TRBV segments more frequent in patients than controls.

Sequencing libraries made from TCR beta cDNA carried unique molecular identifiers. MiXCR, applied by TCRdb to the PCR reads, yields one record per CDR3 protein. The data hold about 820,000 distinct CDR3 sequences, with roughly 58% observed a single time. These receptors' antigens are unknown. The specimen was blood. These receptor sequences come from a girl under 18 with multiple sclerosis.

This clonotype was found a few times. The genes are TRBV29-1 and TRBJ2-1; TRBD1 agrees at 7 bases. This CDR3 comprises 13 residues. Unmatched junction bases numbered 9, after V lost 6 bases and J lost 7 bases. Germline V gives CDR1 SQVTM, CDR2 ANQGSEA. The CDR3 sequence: CSVGRTGRNEQFF. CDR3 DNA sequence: TGCAGCGTCGGGCGGACAGGAAGGAATGAGCAGTTCTTC.

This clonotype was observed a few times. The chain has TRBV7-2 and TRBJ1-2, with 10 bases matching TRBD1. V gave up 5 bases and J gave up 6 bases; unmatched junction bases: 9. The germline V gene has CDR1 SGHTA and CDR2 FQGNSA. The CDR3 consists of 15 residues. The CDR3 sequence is CASSLGQGRRDGYTF. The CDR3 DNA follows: TGTGCCAGCAGCCTGGGACAGGGGCGTCGGGATGGCTACACCTTC.

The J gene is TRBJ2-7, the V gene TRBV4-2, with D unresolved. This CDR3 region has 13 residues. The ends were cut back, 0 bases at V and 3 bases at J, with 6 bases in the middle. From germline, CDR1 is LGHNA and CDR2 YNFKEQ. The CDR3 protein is CASSQEYHYEQYF. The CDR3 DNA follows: TGTGCCAGCAGCCAAGAGTACCACTACGAGCAGTACTTC.

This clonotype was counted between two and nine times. This chain's CDR3 is CSAGTRPRGEQYF. The CDR3 DNA reads as TGCAGTGCTGGGACTAGGCCGAGGGGAGAGCAGTACTTC. The chain employs TRBV20-1 and TRBJ2-7, with 8 nucleotides matching TRBD2. Trimming removed 5 bases from V and 7 bases from J; junction bases left unmatched: 10. The germline V gene has CDR1 DFQATT and CDR2 SNEGSKA (reference sequence). The CDR3 is made up of 13 amino acids.

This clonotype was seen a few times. CDR3 residues: CSASDRAGGYAGEQFF. DNA of the CDR3: TGCAGTGCTAGTGATCGAGCGGGAGGGTATGCGGGTGAGCAGTTCTTC. The chain links TRBV20-1 to TRBJ2-1; TRBD2 aligns across 10 bases. The CDR3 loop spans 16 amino acids. Trimming cost V 3 bases and J 9 bases; bases outside gene matches: 14. The germline V gene encodes CDR1 DFQATT and CDR2 SNEGSKA (reference sequence).

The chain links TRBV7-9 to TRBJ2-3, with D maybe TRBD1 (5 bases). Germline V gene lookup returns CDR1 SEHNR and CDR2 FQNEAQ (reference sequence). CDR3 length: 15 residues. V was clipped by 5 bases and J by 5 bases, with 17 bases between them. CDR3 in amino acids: CASSHRPVTGDTQYF. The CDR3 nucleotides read TGTGCCAGCAGCCACAGGCCAGTGACGGGAGATACGCAGTATTTT. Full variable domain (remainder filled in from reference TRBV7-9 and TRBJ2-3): DTGVSQNPRHKITKRGQNVTFRCDPISEHNRLYWYRQTLGQGPEFLTYFQNEAQLEKSRLLSDRFSAERPKGSFSTLEIQRTEQGDSAMYLCASSHRPVTGDTQYFGPGTRLTVL.

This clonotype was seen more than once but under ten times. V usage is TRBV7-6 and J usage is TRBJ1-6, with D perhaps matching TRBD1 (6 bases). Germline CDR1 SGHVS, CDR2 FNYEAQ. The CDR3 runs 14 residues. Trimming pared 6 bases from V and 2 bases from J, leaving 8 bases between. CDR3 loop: CASRGGTYNSPLHF. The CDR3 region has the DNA TGTGCCAGCAGAGGGGGGACCTATAATTCACCCCTCCACTTT.

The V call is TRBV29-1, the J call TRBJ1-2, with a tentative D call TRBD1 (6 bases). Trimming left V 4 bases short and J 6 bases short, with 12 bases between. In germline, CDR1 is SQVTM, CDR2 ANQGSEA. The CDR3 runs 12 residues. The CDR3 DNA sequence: TGCAGCGTTGGAGGGGGATTAGATGGCTACACCTTC. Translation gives CSVGGGLDGYTF.

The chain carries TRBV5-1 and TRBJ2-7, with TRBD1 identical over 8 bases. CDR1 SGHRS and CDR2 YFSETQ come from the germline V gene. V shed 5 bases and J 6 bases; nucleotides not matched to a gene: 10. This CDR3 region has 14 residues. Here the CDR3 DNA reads TGCGCCAGCAGGGTGGGGACAGGACTCTCCGAGCAGTACTTC. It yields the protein CASRVGTGLSEQYF.

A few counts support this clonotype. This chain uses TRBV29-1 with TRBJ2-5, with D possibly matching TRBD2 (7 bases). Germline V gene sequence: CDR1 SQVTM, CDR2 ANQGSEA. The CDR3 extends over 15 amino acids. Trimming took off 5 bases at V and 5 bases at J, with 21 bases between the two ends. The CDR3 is CSVPGGSKRGETQYF. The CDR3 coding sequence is TGCAGCGTTCCGGGGGGCAGCAAAAGGGGGGAGACCCAGTACTTC.

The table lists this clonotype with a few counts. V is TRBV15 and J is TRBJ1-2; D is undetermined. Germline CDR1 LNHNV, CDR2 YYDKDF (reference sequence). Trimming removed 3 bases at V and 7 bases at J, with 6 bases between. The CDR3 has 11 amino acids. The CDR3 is CATSSSGGYTF. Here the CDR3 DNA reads TGTGCCACCAGCAGCAGCGGTGGCTACACCTTC.

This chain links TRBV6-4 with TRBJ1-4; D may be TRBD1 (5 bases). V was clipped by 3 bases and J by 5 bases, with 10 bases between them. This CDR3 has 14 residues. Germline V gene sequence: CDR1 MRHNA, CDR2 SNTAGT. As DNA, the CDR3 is TGTGCCAGCAGTGAAGGGACTTCCAATGAAAAACTGTTTTTT. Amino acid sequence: CASSEGTSNEKLFF.

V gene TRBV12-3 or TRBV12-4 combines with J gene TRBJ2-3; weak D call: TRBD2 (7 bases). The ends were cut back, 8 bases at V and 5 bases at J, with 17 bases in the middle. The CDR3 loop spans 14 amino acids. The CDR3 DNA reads TGTGCCAGCCGTGGAGGGGGGGCGCAAGATACGCAGTATTTT. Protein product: CASRGGGAQDTQYF.

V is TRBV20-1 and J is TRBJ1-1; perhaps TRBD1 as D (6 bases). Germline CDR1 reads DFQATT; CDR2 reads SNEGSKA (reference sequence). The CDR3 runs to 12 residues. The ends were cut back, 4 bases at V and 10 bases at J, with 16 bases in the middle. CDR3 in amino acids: CSATGRGKGAFF. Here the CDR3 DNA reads TGCAGTGCTACAGGGAGGGGGAAAGGAGCTTTCTTT.

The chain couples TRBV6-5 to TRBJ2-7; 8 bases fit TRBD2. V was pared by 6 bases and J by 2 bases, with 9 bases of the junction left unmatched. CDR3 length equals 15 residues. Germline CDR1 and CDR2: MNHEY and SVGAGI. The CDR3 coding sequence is TGTGCCAGCAGCCACGGGAGGGGACGGACCTACGAGCAGTACTTC. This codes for CASSHGRGRTYEQYF.

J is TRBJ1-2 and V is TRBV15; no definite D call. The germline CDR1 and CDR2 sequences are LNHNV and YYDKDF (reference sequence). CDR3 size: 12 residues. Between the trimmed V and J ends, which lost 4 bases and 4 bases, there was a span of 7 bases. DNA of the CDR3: TGTGCCACCAGCAATACCGGCTATGGCTACACCTTC. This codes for CATSNTGYGYTF.

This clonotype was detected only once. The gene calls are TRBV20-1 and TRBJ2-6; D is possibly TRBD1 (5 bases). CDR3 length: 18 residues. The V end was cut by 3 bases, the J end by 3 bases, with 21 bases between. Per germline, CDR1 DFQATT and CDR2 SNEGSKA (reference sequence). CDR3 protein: CSARRQFMAAYGANVLTF. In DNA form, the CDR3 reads TGCAGTGCTAGGCGACAGTTTATGGCGGCGTATGGGGCCAACGTCCTGACTTTC.